These T cell receptor beta chains were read from a single sample in a study of control samples from healthy donors and cancer patients. Method: immunoSEQ multiplex PCR; TCRdb's copy keeps in-frame clones and lacks some. The table has 120,000 or so clones, 80% to 90% seen once. The sample comprised blood. Receptor source: a man aged 60 to 75 in good health. Both conserved end residues are part of each CDR3. The D gene is left open where the match is weak. Where a row states a size, it is once, few, many or the class of an expanded clone; other rows omit it.

V gene: TRBV29-1
J gene: TRBJ2-4
D gene: TRBD2
clone size: NA
CDR3 protein: CSARPSGGNIQYF
CDR3 DNA: TGCAGCGCCCGCCCTAGCGGGGGGAACATTCAGTACTTC

V gene: TRBV19
J gene: TRBJ1-2
D gene: TRBD1
clone size: NA
CDR3 protein: CASSWRTGQDYGYTF
CDR3 DNA: TGTGCCAGTAGCTGGCGGACAGGGCAAGACTATGGCTACACCTTC

V gene: TRBV28
J gene: TRBJ1-2
D gene: NA
clone size: NA
CDR3 protein: CASSFQTHIYGYTF
CDR3 DNA: TGTGCCAGCAGTTTCCAGACCCACATCTATGGCTACACCTTC

V gene: TRBV3-1/TRBV3-2
J gene: TRBJ1-1
D gene: NA
clone size: NA
CDR3 protein: CASSQVGTSSEAFF
CDR3 DNA: TGTGCCAGCAGCCAAGTAGGGACATCAAGTGAAGCTTTCTTT

V gene: TRBV5-1
J gene: TRBJ1-2
D gene: NA
clone size: NA
CDR3 protein: CASSLDGTYGYTF
CDR3 DNA: TGCGCCAGCAGCTTGGATGGGACCTACGGCTACACCTTC

V gene: TRBV5-5
J gene: TRBJ2-7
D gene: NA
clone size: NA
CDR3 protein: CASSLELFAREQYF
CDR3 DNA: TGTGCCAGCAGCTTGGAACTGTTTGCCCGGGAGCAGTACTTC

V gene: TRBV5-1
J gene: TRBJ1-2
D gene: NA
clone size: NA
CDR3 protein: CASSLEGVLGYTF
CDR3 DNA: TGCGCCAGCAGCTTGGAGGGGGTTCTTGGCTACACCTTC

V gene: TRBV7-6
J gene: TRBJ1-3
D gene: TRBD1
clone size: NA
CDR3 protein: CASSPGQGYSGNTIYF
CDR3 DNA: TGTGCCAGCAGCCCGGGACAGGGTTACTCTGGAAACACCATATATTTT

V gene: TRBV11-2
J gene: TRBJ2-2
D gene: TRBD1
clone size: NA
CDR3 protein: CASSRTGFNTGELFF
CDR3 DNA: TGTGCCAGCAGCCGGACAGGGTTTAACACCGGGGAGCTGTTTTTT

V gene: TRBV30
J gene: TRBJ2-1
D gene: NA
clone size: once
CDR3 protein: CAWRPLAANNEQFF
CDR3 DNA: TGTGCCTGGAGACCGCTGGCCGCGAACAATGAGCAGTTCTTC

V gene: TRBV4-1
J gene: TRBJ1-4
D gene: NA
clone size: NA
CDR3 protein: CASSLWRGEKLFF
CDR3 DNA: TGCGCCAGCAGCCTGTGGCGTGGGGAAAAACTGTTTTTT

V gene: TRBV7-2
J gene: TRBJ2-7
D gene: NA
clone size: NA
CDR3 protein: CASSPLVGTYEQYF
CDR3 DNA: TGTGCCAGCAGCCCCCTCGTAGGGACCTACGAGCAGTACTTC

V gene: TRBV28
J gene: TRBJ1-5
D gene: NA
clone size: NA
CDR3 protein: CASSLSGGFNQPQHF
CDR3 DNA: TGTGCCAGCAGTTTATCAGGAGGGTTCAATCAGCCCCAGCATTTT

V gene: TRBV5-1
J gene: TRBJ2-7
D gene: NA
clone size: few
CDR3 protein: CASSRTLAYEQYF
CDR3 DNA: TGCGCCAGCTCCAGGACCCTGGCCTACGAGCAGTACTTC

V gene: TRBV6-5
J gene: TRBJ1-2
D gene: NA
clone size: few
CDR3 protein: CASSYLGEGYTF
CDR3 DNA: TGTGCCAGCAGTTACTTAGGGGAAGGCTACACCTTC

V gene: TRBV28
J gene: TRBJ1-1
D gene: TRBD1
clone size: few
CDR3 protein: CASSFRGQGNTEAFF
CDR3 DNA: TGTGCCAGCAGTTTCCGGGGACAGGGGAACACTGAAGCTTTCTTT

V gene: TRBV5-1
J gene: TRBJ1-1
D gene: NA
clone size: once
CDR3 protein: CASSSGPMNTEAFF
CDR3 DNA: TGCGCCAGCAGCTCAGGGCCAATGAACACTGAAGCTTTCTTT

V gene: TRBV5-1
J gene: TRBJ1-4
D gene: NA
clone size: NA
CDR3 protein: CASSSTATNEKLFF
CDR3 DNA: TGCGCCAGCAGCTCCACAGCAACTAATGAAAAACTGTTTTTT

V gene: TRBV18
J gene: TRBJ2-7
D gene: NA
clone size: NA
CDR3 protein: CASSPLGAGGSYEQYF
CDR3 DNA: TGTGCCAGCTCACCCCTTGGGGCAGGTGGATCCTACGAGCAGTACTTC

V gene: TRBV5-1
J gene: TRBJ1-1
D gene: NA
clone size: once
CDR3 protein: CASSLETDMNTEAFF
CDR3 DNA: TGCGCCAGCAGCTTGGAAACAGATATGAACACTGAAGCTTTCTTT

V gene: TRBV28
J gene: TRBJ2-7
D gene: TRBD1
clone size: NA
CDR3 protein: CASSLSQGQANEQYF
CDR3 DNA: TGTGCCAGCAGTTTAAGTCAGGGACAGGCTAACGAGCAGTACTTC

V gene: TRBV3-1/TRBV3-2
J gene: TRBJ1-2
D gene: NA
clone size: NA
CDR3 protein: CASSRARGYGYTF
CDR3 DNA: TGTGCCAGCAGCCGGGCCAGGGGCTATGGCTACACCTTC

V gene: TRBV19
J gene: TRBJ1-1
D gene: TRBD1
clone size: NA
CDR3 protein: CASSIDRGEFDTEAFF
CDR3 DNA: TGTGCCAGTAGTATAGACAGGGGGGAGTTCGACACTGAAGCTTTCTTT

V gene: TRBV27
J gene: TRBJ1-2
D gene: TRBD1
clone size: NA
CDR3 protein: CASRAKQGGYGYTF
CDR3 DNA: TGTGCCAGCAGGGCTAAACAGGGGGGCTATGGCTACACCTTC

V gene: TRBV5-4
J gene: TRBJ2-3
D gene: NA
clone size: NA
CDR3 protein: CASSLKGPDTQYF
CDR3 DNA: TGTGCCAGCAGCTTGAAGGGTCCAGATACGCAGTATTTT

V gene: TRBV28
J gene: TRBJ1-4
D gene: NA
clone size: NA
CDR3 protein: CASRTSTGLGGEKLFF
CDR3 DNA: TGTGCCAGCAGGACGAGCACAGGGCTGGGGGGTGAAAAACTGTTTTTT

V gene: TRBV28
J gene: TRBJ1-5
D gene: TRBD1
clone size: NA
CDR3 protein: CASSLYLGQAGQPQHF
CDR3 DNA: TGTGCCAGCAGTTTATATCTGGGACAGGCGGGTCAGCCCCAGCATTTT

V gene: TRBV29-1
J gene: TRBJ2-7
D gene: TRBD1
clone size: NA
CDR3 protein: CSVSGTGVYEQYF
CDR3 DNA: TGCAGCGTATCCGGGACAGGGGTGTACGAGCAGTACTTC

V gene: TRBV3-1/TRBV3-2
J gene: TRBJ2-6
D gene: NA
clone size: NA
CDR3 protein: CASSPATGTVGANVLTF
CDR3 DNA: TGTGCCAGCAGCCCGGCGACAGGCACGGTTGGGGCCAACGTCCTGACTTTC

V gene: TRBV30
J gene: TRBJ2-1
D gene: NA
clone size: NA
CDR3 protein: CAWRPPGRSEGGRFSYNEQFF
CDR3 DNA: TGTGCCTGGAGGCCCCCCGGAAGGAGCGAGGGGGGACGCTTCTCCTACAATGAGCAGTTCTTC

V gene: TRBV3-1/TRBV3-2
J gene: TRBJ2-5
D gene: NA
clone size: NA
CDR3 protein: CASSQGIMPGHRAETQYF
CDR3 DNA: TGTGCCAGCAGCCAAGGGATAATGCCGGGACATAGAGCAGAGACCCAGTACTTC

V gene: TRBV6-5
J gene: TRBJ2-5
D gene: NA
clone size: NA
CDR3 protein: CASSSPRGAGETQYF
CDR3 DNA: TGTGCCAGCAGTTCCCCACGGGGGGCGGGGGAGACCCAGTACTTC

V gene: TRBV28
J gene: TRBJ1-4
D gene: NA
clone size: NA
CDR3 protein: CASSPAVVGEKLFF
CDR3 DNA: TGTGCCAGCAGTCCAGCCGTAGTCGGCGAAAAACTGTTTTTT

V gene: TRBV24-1
J gene: TRBJ2-4
D gene: NA
clone size: once
CDR3 protein: CATRLSQDVDIQYF
CDR3 DNA: TGTGCCACCAGACTTAGTCAGGATGTGGACATTCAGTACTTC

V gene: TRBV6-6
J gene: TRBJ1-3
D gene: NA
clone size: NA
CDR3 protein: CASSYGLRGSGNTIYF
CDR3 DNA: TGTGCCAGCAGTTACGGACTCCGGGGCTCTGGAAACACCATATATTTT

V gene: TRBV27
J gene: TRBJ1-6
D gene: NA
clone size: NA
CDR3 protein: CASRPSSNSPLHF
CDR3 DNA: TGTGCCAGCAGGCCCTCCTCGAATTCACCCCTCCACTTT

V gene: TRBV4-2
J gene: TRBJ2-7
D gene: NA
clone size: NA
CDR3 protein: CASSQESAPYEQYF
CDR3 DNA: TGTGCCAGCAGCCAAGAAAGCGCCCCCTACGAGCAGTACTTC

V gene: TRBV19
J gene: TRBJ1-5
D gene: NA
clone size: NA
CDR3 protein: CASSREGSNQPQHF
CDR3 DNA: TGTGCCAGTAGTAGGGAGGGAAGCAATCAGCCCCAGCATTTT

V gene: TRBV5-1
J gene: TRBJ2-3
D gene: NA
clone size: NA
CDR3 protein: CASSSSAGALPGDTQYF
CDR3 DNA: TGCGCCAGCAGCTCCTCCGCGGGGGCTTTACCGGGAGATACGCAGTATTTT

V gene: TRBV25-1
J gene: TRBJ2-7
D gene: NA
clone size: NA
CDR3 protein: CASSENYEQYF
CDR3 DNA: TGTGCCAGCAGTGAAAACTACGAGCAGTACTTC

V gene: TRBV7-8
J gene: TRBJ1-2
D gene: NA
clone size: NA
CDR3 protein: CASSLGTATYGYTF
CDR3 DNA: TGTGCCAGCAGCTTAGGGACAGCGACTTATGGCTACACCTTC

V gene: TRBV3-1/TRBV3-2
J gene: TRBJ1-2
D gene: TRBD1
clone size: NA
CDR3 protein: CASSLGQGGYGYTF
CDR3 DNA: TGTGCCAGCAGCCTCGGACAGGGTGGCTATGGCTACACCTTC

V gene: TRBV7-2
J gene: TRBJ2-1
D gene: NA
clone size: NA
CDR3 protein: CASSLIVEQFF
CDR3 DNA: TGTGCCAGCAGCTTGATAGTCGAGCAGTTCTTC

V gene: TRBV6-5
J gene: TRBJ1-2
D gene: TRBD1
clone size: NA
CDR3 protein: CASRKDRVRGYTF
CDR3 DNA: TGTGCCAGCAGGAAAGACAGGGTACGTGGCTACACCTTC

V gene: TRBV18
J gene: TRBJ2-7
D gene: TRBD1
clone size: once
CDR3 protein: CASSLPPGQGYEQYF
CDR3 DNA: TGTGCCAGCTCACTTCCCCCGGGACAGGGCTACGAGCAGTACTTC